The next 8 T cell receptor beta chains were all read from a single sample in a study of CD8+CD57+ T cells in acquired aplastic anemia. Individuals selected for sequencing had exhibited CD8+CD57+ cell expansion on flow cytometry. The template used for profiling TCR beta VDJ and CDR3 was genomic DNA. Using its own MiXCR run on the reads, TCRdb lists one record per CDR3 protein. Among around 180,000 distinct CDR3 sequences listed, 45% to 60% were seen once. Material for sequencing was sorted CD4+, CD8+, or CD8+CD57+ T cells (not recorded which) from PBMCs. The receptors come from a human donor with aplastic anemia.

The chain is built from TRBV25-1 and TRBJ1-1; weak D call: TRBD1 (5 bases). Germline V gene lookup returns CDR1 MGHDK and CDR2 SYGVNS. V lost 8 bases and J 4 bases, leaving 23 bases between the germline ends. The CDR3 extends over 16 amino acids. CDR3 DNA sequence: TGTGCCAGCTCGGCCCCGGGGGGGGGTCGGTCCACTGAAGCTTTCTTT. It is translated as CASSAPGGGRSTEAFF.

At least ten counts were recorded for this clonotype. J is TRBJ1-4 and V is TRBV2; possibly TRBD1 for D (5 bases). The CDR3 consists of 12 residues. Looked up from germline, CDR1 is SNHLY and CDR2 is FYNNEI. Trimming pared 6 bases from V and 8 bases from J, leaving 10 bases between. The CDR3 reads CASSREEEKLFF. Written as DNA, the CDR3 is TGTGCCAGCAGCAGGGAGGAAGAAAAACTGTTTTTT.

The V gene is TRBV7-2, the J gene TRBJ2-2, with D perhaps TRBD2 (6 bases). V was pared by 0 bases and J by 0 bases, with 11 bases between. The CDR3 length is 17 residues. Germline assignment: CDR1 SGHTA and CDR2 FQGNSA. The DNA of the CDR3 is TGTGCCAGCAGCTTAGCTAGCGGAGCTTCGAACACCGGGGAGCTGTTTTTT. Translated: CASSLASGASNTGELFF.

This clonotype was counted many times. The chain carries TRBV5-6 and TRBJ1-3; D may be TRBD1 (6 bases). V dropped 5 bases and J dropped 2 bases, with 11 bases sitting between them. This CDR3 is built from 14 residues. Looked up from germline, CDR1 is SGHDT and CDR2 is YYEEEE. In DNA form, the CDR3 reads TGTGCCAGCAGTAAATCAGGGGCTGGAAACACCATATATTTT. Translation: CASSKSGAGNTIYF.

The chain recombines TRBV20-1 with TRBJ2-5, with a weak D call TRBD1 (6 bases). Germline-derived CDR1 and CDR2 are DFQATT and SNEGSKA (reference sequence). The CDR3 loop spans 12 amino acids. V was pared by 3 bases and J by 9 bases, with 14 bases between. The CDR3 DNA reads TGCAGTGCTAGTAAACAGGGTGAGGCCCAGTACTTC. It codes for CSASKQGEAQYF.

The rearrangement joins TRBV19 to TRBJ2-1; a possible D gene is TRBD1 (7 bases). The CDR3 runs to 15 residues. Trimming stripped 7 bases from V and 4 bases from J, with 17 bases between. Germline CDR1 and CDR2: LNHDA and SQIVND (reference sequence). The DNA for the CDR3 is TGTGCCAGTACGGGACAGCGGGCATCTTACAATGAGCAGTTCTTC. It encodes CASTGQRASYNEQFF.

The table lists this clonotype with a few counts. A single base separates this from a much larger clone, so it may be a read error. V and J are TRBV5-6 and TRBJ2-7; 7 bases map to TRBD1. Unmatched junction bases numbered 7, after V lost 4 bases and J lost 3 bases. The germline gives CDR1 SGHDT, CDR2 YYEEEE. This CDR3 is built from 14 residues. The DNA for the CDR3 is TGTGCCAGCAGCCTCCGACAGGGATACTACGAGCAGTACTTC. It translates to CASSLRQGYYEQYF.

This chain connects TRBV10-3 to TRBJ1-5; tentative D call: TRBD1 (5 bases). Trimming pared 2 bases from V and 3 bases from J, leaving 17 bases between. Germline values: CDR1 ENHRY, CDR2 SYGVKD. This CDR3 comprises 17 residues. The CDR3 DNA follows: TGTGCCATCAGTGAGAGAATTGGGGGGTGGGCCAATCAGCCCCAGCATTTT. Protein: CAISERIGGWANQPQHF.